Listed here are 29 T cell receptor beta chains from one sample, sequenced in a study of Ad26.COV2.S vaccination and SARS-CoV-2 variants. Treatment noted: roughly 20 received Ad26.COV2.S at low or high dose, single or two shots; several received placebo; per-sample allocation not given. The investigators took samples on day 63 after the first vaccine or placebo injection. Repertoires were generated with immunoSEQ multiplex PCR, while TCRdb's copy carries only in-frame clones and drops some. The sample contains 330,000 or so clones, roughly 88% of which appear only once. The specimen comprised peripheral blood, sampled in a trial of Ad26.COV2.S vaccine versus placebo. These TCRs come from a person aged 18-60 years who received the Ad26.COV2.S COVID-19 vaccine or a placebo.

The V gene is TRBV7-8, the J gene TRBJ1-1; TRBD1 is a possible D gene (5 bases). V gave up 4 bases and J gave up 10 bases, with 22 bases separating them. Looked up from germline, CDR1 is SGHVS and CDR2 is FQNEAQ. The CDR3 sequence is 15 residues long. CDR3 in DNA: TGTGCCAGCAGCTCCATCCGGGACCGCGCTTTGACAGCTTTCTTT. It codes for CASSSIRDRALTAFF. Full variable domain (missing parts from reference TRBV7-8 and TRBJ1-1): GAGVSQSPRYKVAKRGQDVALRCDPISGHVSLFWYQQALGQGPEFLTYFQNEAQLDKSGLPSDRFFAERPEGSVSTLKIQRTQQEDSAVYLCASSSIRDRALTAFFGQGTRLTVV.

The chain links TRBV7-6 to TRBJ2-6, with D perhaps TRBD2 (5 bases). V lost 0 bases and J 0 bases, leaving 21 bases between the germline ends. Looked up from germline, CDR1 is SGHVS and CDR2 is FNYEAQ. The CDR3 spans 21 residues. CDR3: CASSLAGVAALYYSGANVLTF. The DNA of the CDR3 is TGTGCCAGCAGCTTAGCGGGAGTCGCAGCCCTATATTACTCTGGGGCCAACGTCCTGACTTTC.

CDR3 loop: CASSLPPKGEQFF. The CDR3 DNA reads as TGTGCCAGCAGCTTACCCCCGAAGGGGGAGCAGTTCTTC. This chain links TRBV7-2 with TRBJ2-1; D is perhaps TRBD1 (5 bases). Germline-derived CDR1 and CDR2 are SGHTA and FQGNSA. The V gene lost 2 bases and the J gene lost 10 bases, with 12 bases spanning the gap. CDR3 size: 13 residues.

The chain joins TRBV19 to TRBJ2-4; D uncertain. CDR3 length: 14 amino acids. In germline, CDR1 is LNHDA, CDR2 SQIVND (reference sequence). V lost 3 bases and J lost 3, with 9 bases in between. The CDR3 spells CASSITWVKNIQYF. The CDR3 region has the DNA TGTGCCAGTAGTATTACGTGGGTCAAAAACATTCAGTACTTC.

The chain couples TRBV6-2 or TRBV6-3 to TRBJ2-7; D is unclear. The CDR3 is made up of 14 amino acids. Trimming cost V 2 bases and J 6 bases, with 14 bases left between them. Germline V gene sequence: CDR1 MNHEY, CDR2 SVGEGT. In DNA form, the CDR3 reads TGTGCCAGCAGTTACGACTTGGACGGACGCGAGCAGTACGTC. This encodes CASSYDLDGREQYV.

V gene TRBV7-6 combines with J gene TRBJ2-1, with 10 nucleotides matching TRBD1. Germline V lookup: CDR1 SGHVS, CDR2 FNYEAQ. The CDR3 length is 18 residues. V trimming: 7 bases; J trimming: 7 bases; junction bases outside the gene matches: 19. DNA for the CDR3: TGTGCCAGCACCCCTGGGGGACAGGGGTTCGACGGTTGGAATGAGCAGTTCTTC. Amino acid sequence: CASTPGGQGFDGWNEQFF.

The chain joins TRBV3-1 (or the pseudogene TRBV3-2) to TRBJ2-2; 8 nucleotides align to TRBD2. The CDR3 spans 17 residues. Germline lookup yields CDR1 LGHDT and CDR2 YNNKEL (reference sequence). After removal of 4 bases from V and 5 bases from J, the junction contained 12 bases not matched to a gene. The CDR3 DNA reads as TGTGCCAGCAGCCGGAGGAGACTAGCGTTGAGTACCGGGGAGCTGTTTTTT. Translated, it gives CASSRRRLALSTGELFF.

The chain joins TRBV7-2 to TRBJ1-2; D call uncertain. The CDR3 has 16 residues. Germline assignment: CDR1 SGHTA and CDR2 FQGNSA. Trimming stripped 4 bases from V and 5 bases from J, with 20 bases between. CDR3 sequence reads: CASSSPIEGVGYGYTF. CDR3 bases: TGTGCCAGCAGCTCTCCAATTGAGGGAGTCGGGTATGGCTACACCTTC.

The chain has TRBV2 and TRBJ1-1, with a possible D match to TRBD1 (6 bases). The CDR3 totals 13 residues. The V gene's germline CDR1 is SNHLY and CDR2 FYNNEI. V lost 7 bases and J 7 bases, leaving 16 bases between the germline ends. CDR3 nucleotides: TGTGCCAGCAACTTACAGGGAAATAATGAAGCTTTCTTT. It specifies CASNLQGNNEAFF.

The V and J genes are TRBV19 and TRBJ1-2; D is perhaps TRBD1 (6 bases). The CDR3 is 18 residues long. The germline CDR1 and CDR2 sequences are LNHDA and SQIVND (reference sequence). V gave up 1 base and J gave up 3 bases, with 21 bases separating them. CDR3 in amino acids: CASSIGKTWGLIYYGYTF. The DNA of the CDR3 is TGTGCCAGTAGTATAGGCAAAACTTGGGGGCTTATCTACTATGGCTACACCTTC.

The chain carries TRBV5-6 and TRBJ1-4; D is ambiguous. The germline gives CDR1 SGHDT, CDR2 YYEEEE. The V end was cut by 4 bases, the J end by 0 bases, with 16 bases between. The CDR3 sequence is 17 residues long. In DNA form, the CDR3 reads TGTGCCAGCAGCGGCCCCGGGCCGGCTGCAACTAATGAAAAACTGTTTTTT. Amino acid sequence: CASSGPGPAATNEKLFF.

This chain links TRBV4-3 with TRBJ1-2, with D possibly being TRBD1 (5 bases). The germline gives CDR1 LGHNA, CDR2 YSLEER. The CDR3 has 14 amino acids. The V gene lost 4 bases and the J gene lost 0 bases, with 9 bases spanning the gap. The CDR3 is CASSPTGSNYGYTF. DNA of the CDR3: TGCGCCAGCAGCCCCACAGGTTCTAACTATGGCTACACCTTC.

The chain has TRBV5-6 and TRBJ1-1, with D uncertain. V lost 2 bases and J 5 bases, leaving 10 bases between the germline ends. Germline loops: CDR1 SGHDT, CDR2 YYEEEE. CDR3 length equals 13 residues. CDR3 in DNA: TGTGCCAGCAGCTTTGGGGTCGGGACTGAAGCTTTCTTT. Protein: CASSFGVGTEAFF.

The gene calls are TRBV7-8 and TRBJ1-2; 7 bases are shared with TRBD1. This CDR3 is built from 14 residues. CDR1 is SGHVS and CDR2 is FQNEAQ in the germline V gene. V lost 3 bases to trimming and J lost 8 bases; unmatched junction nucleotides: 9. The CDR3 sequence: CASSFGFRQGGYTF. DNA for the CDR3: TGTGCCAGCAGCTTTGGGTTCCGACAGGGCGGCTACACCTTC.

The rearrangement uses TRBV29-1 and TRBJ1-2; 7 positions agree with TRBD1. This CDR3 contains 14 residues. CDR1 is SQVTM and CDR2 is ANQGSEA in the germline V gene. J was trimmed by 2 bases and V by 4 bases; bases with no gene match: 7. The CDR3 coding sequence is TGCAGCGTTGGGGACAGAGAGGAAAACTATGGCTACACCTTC. Amino acid sequence: CSVGDREENYGYTF. The full variable domain, completed using reference TRBV29-1 and TRBJ1-2, is SAVISQKPSRDICQRGTSLTIQCQVDSQVTMMFWYRQQPGQSLTLIATANQGSEATYESGFVIDKFPISRPNLTFSTLTVSNMSPEDSSIYLCSVGDREENYGYTFGSGTRLTVV.

The V and J genes are TRBV16 and TRBJ1-1, with TRBD1 matching over 7 bases. Germline V gene lookup returns CDR1 KGHSY and CDR2 FQNENV. The CDR3 has 15 residues. J lost 5 bases, V lost 4 bases, and 10 bases had no gene match. CDR3: CASSPAHYRGTEAFF. CDR3 coding DNA: TGTGCCAGCAGCCCCGCTCACTACAGGGGAACTGAAGCTTTCTTT.

The gene calls are TRBV5-1 and TRBJ2-3, with TRBD2 matching over 10 bases. Trimming took 0 bases from V and 6 from J; bases not matched to a gene: 10. The germline gives CDR1 SGHRS, CDR2 YFSETQ. The CDR3 is 17 amino acids. CDR3 region: CASSLAQGAGGLDTQYF. CDR3 DNA sequence: TGCGCCAGCAGCTTGGCCCAGGGAGCGGGGGGGCTGGATACGCAGTATTTT.

The rearrangement uses TRBV18 and TRBJ1-1; the match to TRBD1 covers 8 bases. The CDR3 length is 19 residues. Germline loops: CDR1 KGHSH, CDR2 LQKENI. J was trimmed by 3 bases and V by 3 bases; bases with no gene match: 18. The CDR3 protein is CASSPFLDRGPNPDTEAFF. The CDR3 bases are TGTGCCAGCTCACCCTTTCTCGACAGGGGCCCTAACCCGGACACTGAAGCTTTCTTT.

The gene calls are TRBV4-3 and TRBJ2-1; D uncertain. The CDR3 covers 16 residues. V lost 0 bases and J lost 0, with 9 bases in between. Per germline, CDR1 LGHNA and CDR2 YSLEER. The chain's CDR3 is CASSQESSLSYNEQFF. The CDR3 region has the DNA TGCGCCAGCAGCCAAGAGAGCTCCCTCTCCTACAATGAGCAGTTCTTC.

The V gene is TRBV7-9, the J gene TRBJ1-2; D is unclear. V lost 5 bases, J lost 5 bases, and 12 bases lay in between. Germline CDR1 is SEHNR and CDR2 is FQNEAQ (reference sequence). The CDR3 length is 13 residues. The CDR3 DNA is TGTGCCAGCAGCCTGATACCAGAGTATGGCTACACCTTC. It translates to CASSLIPEYGYTF.

V gene TRBV18 combines with J gene TRBJ1-2, with 8 bases fitting TRBD1. Germline CDR1 and CDR2: KGHSH and LQKENI. CDR3 length equals 14 residues. V shed 3 bases, J shed 10 bases, and the junction held 10 bases outside the gene matches. The CDR3: CASSPAGTGSVYTF. CDR3 sequence (DNA): TGTGCCAGCTCACCTGCCGGGACAGGTTCGGTCTACACCTTC.

J is TRBJ1-2 and V is TRBV5-1; 9 positions agree with TRBD1. CDR1 and CDR2 (germline): SGHRS, YFSETQ. Unmatched junction bases numbered 20, after V lost 7 bases and J lost 1 base. The CDR3 covers 19 residues. CDR3: CASAGSRDRDRSFNYGYTF. The CDR3 DNA sequence: TGCGCCAGCGCGGGCAGCCGGGACAGGGATCGCTCCTTTAACTATGGCTACACCTTC.

The V gene is TRBV4-2, the J gene TRBJ1-1, with D uncertain. Between the trimmed V and J ends, which lost 1 base and 2 bases, there was a span of 8 bases. CDR3 length equals 14 residues. The germline CDR1 and CDR2 sequences are LGHNA and YNFKEQ. The chain's CDR3 is CASSQVPANTEAFF. CDR3 in DNA: TGTGCCAGCAGCCAAGTACCAGCCAACACTGAAGCTTTCTTT.

This chain connects TRBV7-8 to TRBJ2-3; possible D gene TRBD2, 6 bases. V was shortened by 0 bases and J by 1 base, with 11 bases between the two germline ends. Germline CDR1 SGHVS, CDR2 FQNEAQ. This CDR3 is 16 amino acids long. The CDR3 protein is CASSLAGGLGTDTQYF. CDR3 DNA: TGTGCCAGCAGCTTAGCGGGGGGTTTGGGCACAGATACGCAGTATTTT.

The chain recombines TRBV2 with TRBJ2-1; 11 bases align to TRBD2. The length of the CDR3 is 15 residues. Germline V gene lookup returns CDR1 SNHLY and CDR2 FYNNEI. V shed 6 bases and J 2 bases; nucleotides not matched to a gene: 3. This chain's CDR3 is CASRNSGGAYNEQFF. In nucleotides, the CDR3 is TGTGCCAGCAGGAATAGCGGGGGGGCCTACAATGAGCAGTTCTTC.

The chain couples TRBV7-2 to TRBJ2-2; tentatively, D is TRBD2 (6 bases). V lost 3 bases and J lost 4, with 15 bases in between. Looked up from germline, CDR1 is SGHTA and CDR2 is FQGNSA. CDR3 size: 16 residues. The CDR3 region is CASSLLPSGSTGELFF. The CDR3 bases are TGTGCCAGCAGCTTGTTACCCAGCGGGTCCACCGGGGAGCTGTTTTTT.

This clone showed up just once. The gene calls are TRBV11-2 and TRBJ2-5; D may be TRBD1 (6 bases). The CDR3 is made up of 14 amino acids. The germline V gene encodes CDR1 SGHAT and CDR2 FQNNGV. V was shortened by 4 bases and J by 5 bases, with 14 bases between the two germline ends. The CDR3 here is CASSSVRGGETQYF. The DNA for the CDR3 is TGTGCCAGCAGCTCGGTCAGGGGCGGGGAGACCCAGTACTTC.

The chain couples TRBV28 to TRBJ1-5; D possibly corresponds to TRBD1 (5 bases). V was pared by 4 bases and J by 4 bases, with 11 bases between. The CDR3 is 14 residues long. Germline assignment: CDR1 MDHEN and CDR2 SYDVKM. CDR3 sequence reads: CASSSPGPNQPQHF. For the CDR3, the DNA is TGTGCCAGCAGTTCGCCAGGGCCAAATCAGCCCCAGCATTTT.

The J gene is TRBJ2-2, the V gene TRBV7-6; D is unresolved. Germline loops: CDR1 SGHVS, CDR2 FNYEAQ. V was trimmed by 1 base and J by 3 bases, leaving 0 bases between them. CDR3 size: 12 residues. The CDR3 DNA reads TGTGCCAGCAGCTTAGACACCGGGGAGCTGTTTTTT. This sequence encodes CASSLDTGELFF.